This TCR beta chain was captured by sequencing in a study of T cells in Graves' hyperthyroidism and ophthalmopathy. RNA transcripts served as the template for amplifying TCR beta CDR3 regions. The HTBI primer set was used in a first-round RT-PCR of the TCR CDR3. One entry per CDR3 protein, called by TCRdb with MiXCR from the multiplex PCR reads. Counted here are roughly 660,000 distinct CDR3 sequences, approximately 15% occurring once; the ten biggest clones make up 15% to 19%. This clonotype was seen at least ten times. Its antigen is not known. Study results and caveats: Researchers found most expanded thyroid clonotypes above 0.001 in blood as well. In validation, the model predicted ophthalmopathy. These predictions came a median about 6.5 months before onset.

The V gene end was trimmed by 5 bases and the J gene end by 5 bases; junction bases not matched to a gene: 12. The CDR3 has 18 amino acids. The germline V gene has CDR1 SGHVS and CDR2 FQNEAQ. The chain combines TRBV7-8 with TRBJ2-5; 15 bases map to TRBD2. The source of this sequence is a man between 45 and 60 years old with Graves' hyperthyroidism. The sample taken for sequencing was blood. In nucleotides, the CDR3 is TGTGCCAGCAGCCCAGGGACTAGCGGGAGGCCCCTTGGTGAGACCCAGTACTTC. This sequence encodes CASSPGTSGRPLGETQYF.